The rows below give T cell receptor beta chains drawn from one sample of a study of blood T cells in healthy people across ages. TCRdb reanalysed the 5' RACE reads using MiXCR and keeps one entry per CDR3 protein. The sample has about 1.6 million distinct CDR3 sequences, roughly 32% seen once. Sequenced sample: blood. The receptors here all came from a woman in her 30s in good health. CDR3s include the opening cysteine and the closing phenylalanine or tryptophan. D genes are given only for firm matches. Rows may omit the clone size; those that give it use once, few, many or a size class.

J gene	D gene	clone size	V gene	CDR3 DNA	CDR3 protein
TRBJ2-3	TRBD1	.	TRBV11-2	TGTGCCAGCGTTAGGGGGCGCACAGATACGCAGTATTTT	CASVRGRTDTQYF
TRBJ1-2	.	once	TRBV12-3/TRBV12-4	TGTGCCAGCAGTGCGACAGAGGAGGGAACGTATGGCTACACCTTC	CASSATEEGTYGYTF
TRBJ1-6	.	.	TRBV28	TGTGCCAGCAGTTCATTCAACCAGTACAGGGTGACGGACTTCCACTTT	CASSSFNQYRVTDFHF
TRBJ2-3	TRBD2	few	TRBV3-1	TGTGCCAGCAGCCAGACTAGCGGGGCGGGCACAGATACGCAGTATTTT	CASSQTSGAGTDTQYF
TRBJ2-1	.	few	TRBV7-9	TGTGCCAGCAGCTCTCATAGCTCCTACAATGAGCAGTTCTTC	CASSSHSSYNEQFF
TRBJ2-3	TRBD2	many	TRBV11-2	TGTGCCAGCAGCTTAAAGCGGGGGCTGGGGATTGGGACGCAGTATTTT	CASSLKRGLGIGTQYF
TRBJ1-4	.	.	TRBV11-2	TGTGCCAGCAGCTCCGGGACAACCGTTACTAATGAAAAACTGTTTTTT	CASSSGTTVTNEKLFF
TRBJ2-3	.	few	TRBV29-1	TGCAGCGTTTCTCGCACAGATACGCAGTATTTT	CSVSRTDTQYF
TRBJ1-2	.	.	TRBV2	TGTGCCAGCAGTGAAAGGGACACGTTATATGGCTACACCTTC	CASSERDTLYGYTF
TRBJ2-1	.	.	TRBV5-1	TGCGCCAGCAGCCGGGACATAATCTATGGGCAGTTCTTC	CASSRDIIYGQFF
TRBJ2-7	TRBD1	few	TRBV15	TGTGCCACCAGCAGAGACCTGGACAGGGGCAACGAGCAGTACTTC	CATSRDLDRGNEQYF